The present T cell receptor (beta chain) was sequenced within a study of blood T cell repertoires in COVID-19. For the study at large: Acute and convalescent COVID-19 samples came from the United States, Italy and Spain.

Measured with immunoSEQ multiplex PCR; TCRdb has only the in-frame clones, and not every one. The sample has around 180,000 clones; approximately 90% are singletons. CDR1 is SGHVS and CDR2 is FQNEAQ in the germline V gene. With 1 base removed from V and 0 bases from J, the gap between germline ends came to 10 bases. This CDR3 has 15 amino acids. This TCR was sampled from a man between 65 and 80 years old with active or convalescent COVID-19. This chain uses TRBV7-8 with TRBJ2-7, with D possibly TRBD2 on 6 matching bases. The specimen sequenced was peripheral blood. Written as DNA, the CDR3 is TGTGCCAGCAGCTTAGTGGACGGGAGCTCCTACGAGCAGTACTTC. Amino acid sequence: CASSLVDGSSYEQYF.